This T cell receptor beta chain emerged from a study of blood T cell repertoires in COVID-19. CDR3 length: 12 residues. Trimming removed 5 bases at V and 6 bases at J, with 10 bases between. Authors' data handling: Amplification of reference gene primers was used by the study to estimate nucleated cell counts. TCRdb's copy holds only in-frame clones and misses some; the assay was immunoSEQ multiplex PCR. From that table come the V and J calls and clone size; the DNA was used to work out D and trimming. This table holds more than 95,000 clones, approximately 84% found once. This receptor was taken from a human donor in a cohort sampled during active COVID-19. The sequencing input was peripheral blood. The chain uses TRBV12-3 or TRBV12-4 and TRBJ1-1; weak D call: TRBD1 (5 bases). The CDR3, as DNA: TGTGCCAGCAGTCCCGGGGGGGCTGAAGCTTTCTTT. Translating it yields CASSPGGAEAFF.